In this sample, the clone carrying this TCR beta chain is medium-sized. Antigen: not known. The primer mix had 60 Vbeta and 13 Jbeta primers. TCRdb's table, derived via immunoSEQ multiplex PCR, lists solely in-frame clones and lacks some. This sample has roughly 80,000 clones; 62% occur once, and the top ten carry roughly 4%. The data belong to a study of cytomegalovirus exposure and HLA in healthy donors. Notes on the study in general: In most subjects, TCR beta sequences reportedly gave accurate predictions of HLA-A and HLA-B alleles.

Germline trimming cut 4 bases from V and 5 bases from J; bases unmatched to any gene: 3. The CDR3 sequence is 13 residues long. The germline CDR1 and CDR2 sequences are SGHNT and YYREEE (reference sequence). Sequences were obtained from PBMCs. The sequence came from a male donor in good health and CMV-seropositive. The chain recombines TRBV5-4 with TRBJ2-1; 7 bases fit TRBD1. The CDR3 DNA reads as TGTGCCAGCAGCCCGACAGGGCACAATGAGCAGTTCTTC. Protein product: CASSPTGHNEQFF. Based on the CDR3 plus reference TRBV5-4 and TRBJ2-1, the full variable domain is ETGVTQSPTHLIKTRGQQVTLRCSSQSGHNTVSWYQQALGQGPQFIFQYYREEENGRGNFPPRFSGLQFPNYSSELNVNALELDDSALYLCASSPTGHNEQFFGPGTRLTVL.